The 17 T cell receptor beta chains below come from one sample, sequenced in a study of response to subunit inactivated influenza vaccine. MiXCR, applied by TCRdb to the RT-PCR reads, yields one record per CDR3 protein. The sample includes hundreds of thousands of distinct CDR3 sequences, 14% seen only once; the top ten take roughly 7.2%. This material consisted of PBMCs from blood, taken 14 to 15 days before vaccination. The receptors here all came from a man in his fifties or sixties who received an inactivated influenza vaccine.

The chain combines TRBV29-1 with TRBJ2-5; 7 nucleotides line up with TRBD2. Germline loops: CDR1 SQVTM, CDR2 ANQGSEA. There are 13 residues in the CDR3. With V trimmed by 6 bases and J by 7 bases, 11 bases remained unmatched. The CDR3 region has the DNA TGCAGCGTCCAAACCGGGGAGGGTGTGACCCAGTACTTC. It is translated as CSVQTGEGVTQYF.

V and J are TRBV10-3 and TRBJ2-5; maybe TRBD2 (5 bases). The CDR3 is 16 amino acids. Trimming stripped 6 bases from V and 4 bases from J, with 21 bases between. CDR1 is ENHRY and CDR2 is SYGVKD in the germline V gene. In nucleotides, the CDR3 is TGTGCCATCAGCGAGGACGGGGTTGCGGTGGTAGAGACCCAGTACTTC. This gives the protein CAISEDGVAVVETQYF.

This clonotype was detected only a few times. The V and J genes are TRBV20-1 and TRBJ2-7; maybe TRBD1 (6 bases). CDR1 is DFQATT, CDR2 SNEGSKA, per germline (reference sequence). The CDR3 totals 13 residues. Trimming shortened V by 4 bases and J by 4 bases, and 14 bases separated the two germline ends. The CDR3 bases are TGCAGTGCTAAGGGGGACACCGAGTACGAGCAGTACTTC. Protein product: CSAKGDTEYEQYF.

CDR3: CASSSGLAGNEQYF. The CDR3 DNA sequence: TGTGCCAGCAGTTCGGGACTAGCGGGAAACGAGCAGTACTTC. The chain is built from TRBV6-2 or TRBV6-3 and TRBJ2-7; 13 bases are a match to TRBD2. CDR1 MNHEY and CDR2 SVGEGT come from the germline V gene. V shed 4 bases and J 5 bases; nucleotides not matched to a gene: 2. The CDR3 loop spans 14 amino acids.

A few counts support this clonotype. V usage is TRBV11-2 and J usage is TRBJ2-2, with D unresolved. The CDR3 spans 14 residues. Germline V gives CDR1 SGHAT, CDR2 FQNNGV. V gave up 5 bases and J gave up 4 bases, with 11 bases separating them. The CDR3, as DNA: TGTGCCAGCAGCGTAAAAATTGCCACCGGGGAGCTGTTTTTT. Protein: CASSVKIATGELFF.

The chain employs TRBV6-1 and TRBJ1-1, with TRBD1 identical over 7 bases. J lost 5 bases, V lost 6 bases, and 12 bases had no gene match. The CDR3 is 15 residues long. Germline V gene sequence: CDR1 MNHNS, CDR2 SASEGT. CDR3 nucleotides: TGTGCCAGCAGGGACAGGTACGGTGTAAGGACTGAAGCTTTCTTT. Protein sequence: CASRDRYGVRTEAFF.

The chain recombines TRBV6-1 with TRBJ2-3; a possible D gene is TRBD1 (5 bases). V was shortened by 6 bases and J by 1 base, with 20 bases between the two germline ends. Germline values: CDR1 MNHNS, CDR2 SASEGT. CDR3 length equals 17 residues. DNA for the CDR3: TGTGCCAGCAGCCCGATCAGGGAAGTCAGTGGCACAGATACGCAGTATTTT. Translating it yields CASSPIREVSGTDTQYF.

The V gene is TRBV12-3 or TRBV12-4, the J gene TRBJ2-2; 8 bases map to TRBD2. V lost 5 bases to trimming and J lost 3 bases; unmatched junction nucleotides: 5. CDR3 size: 15 residues. In nucleotides, the CDR3 is TGTGCCAGCAGTCTCGGGACTAGGCACACCGGGGAGCTGTTTTTT. Amino acid sequence: CASSLGTRHTGELFF.

V and J are TRBV6-5 and TRBJ2-1; D perhaps matches TRBD1 (5 bases). Germline values: CDR1 MNHEY, CDR2 SVGAGI. This CDR3 comprises 15 residues. V lost 2 bases and J 8 bases, leaving 16 bases between the germline ends. DNA of the CDR3: TGTGCCAGCAGTTACGGGTCGGTAAGGGGCGATGAGCAGTTCTTC. It specifies CASSYGSVRGDEQFF.

V usage is TRBV11-2 and J usage is TRBJ2-1; a weak D match, TRBD2 (6 bases). CDR3 size: 17 residues. The V gene lost 0 bases and the J gene lost 2 bases, with 14 bases spanning the gap. Germline loops: CDR1 SGHAT, CDR2 FQNNGV. The CDR3 here is CASSLDSGSGTYNEQFF. The CDR3 nucleotides are TGTGCCAGCAGCTTAGATAGCGGATCAGGCACCTACAATGAGCAGTTCTTC.

This clonotype came up a few times. The chain is built from TRBV4-3 and TRBJ1-3, with D unclear. Germline V gene data show CDR1 as LGHNA and CDR2 as YSLEER. The CDR3 has 16 residues. The germline V and J ends were trimmed by 2 bases and 4 bases, with 15 bases remaining between them. The CDR3 region has the DNA TGCGCCAGCAGCCAACAGATCGGGCCGCAGGGAAACACCATATATTTT. It encodes CASSQQIGPQGNTIYF.

Many counts were recorded for this clonotype. The chain is built from TRBV18 and TRBJ2-6; no definite D call. V dropped 3 bases and J dropped 8 bases, with 14 bases sitting between them. There are 15 residues in the CDR3. Germline V lookup: CDR1 KGHSH, CDR2 LQKENI. This CDR3 is CASSPEQPSPNVLTF. DNA for the CDR3: TGTGCCAGCTCACCGGAACAGCCATCCCCCAACGTCCTGACTTTC.

This clonotype was found many times. This chain uses TRBV5-1 with TRBJ1-1; D might be TRBD1 (6 bases). Trimming shortened V by 0 bases and J by 1 base, and 10 bases separated the two germline ends. The length of the CDR3 is 15 residues. Germline CDR1 reads SGHRS; CDR2 reads YFSETQ. In DNA, the CDR3 is TGCGCCAGCAGCTTGGGGGCCAGGGGGAACACTGAAGCTTTCTTT. The encoded protein is CASSLGARGNTEAFF.

This clonotype was counted ten times or more. This sequence joins TRBV5-6 and TRBJ2-1; the D is unclear. CDR1 and CDR2 from the germline V gene are SGHDT and YYEEEE. V gave up 2 bases and J gave up 10 bases, with 10 bases separating them. The CDR3 consists of 12 residues. The CDR3 DNA reads as TGTGCCAGCAGCTTCCCGGAATACGAGCAGTTCTTC. Its protein is CASSFPEYEQFF.

The V gene is TRBV7-9, the J gene TRBJ2-5, with TRBD2 identical over 10 bases. J was trimmed by 4 bases and V by 5 bases; bases with no gene match: 10. Germline CDR1 is SEHNR and CDR2 is FQNEAQ (reference sequence). This CDR3 spans 16 amino acids. The CDR3 bases are TGTGCCAGCAGCAAGCCTGGGCTAGCGGGAGTAGAGACCCAGTACTTC. It encodes CASSKPGLAGVETQYF.

The chain uses TRBV20-1 and TRBJ2-7; D not certain. This CDR3 has 14 amino acids. The germline V gene encodes CDR1 DFQATT and CDR2 SNEGSKA (reference sequence). V dropped 0 bases and J dropped 3 bases, with 12 bases sitting between them. Written as DNA, the CDR3 is TGCAGTGCTAGAGATCAAGTCAGGAACTACGAGCAGTACTTC. It yields the protein CSARDQVRNYEQYF.

The chain links TRBV6-5 to TRBJ2-7, with TRBD2 identical over 10 bases. The CDR3 loop spans 14 amino acids. Germline loops: CDR1 MNHEY, CDR2 SVGAGI. The V segment lost 2 bases and the J segment 6 bases; nucleotides outside the gene matches: 4. CDR3 sequence reads: CASSYKRGGGEQYF. The CDR3 DNA reads as TGTGCCAGCAGTTACAAGCGGGGGGGCGGCGAGCAGTACTTC.